This T cell receptor beta chain was sequenced during a study of vaccination effects on CD4 cells after COVID-19. The overall study: Among convalescent patients, two provided samples 16 days and one week before vaccination. Study-wide results and limits: Among infection- and vaccine-induced clones, marked clonal contraction occurred late after vaccination.

CDR1 and CDR2 from the germline V gene are LNHNV and YYDKDF (reference sequence). V shed 1 base and J 6 bases; nucleotides not matched to a gene: 16. The CDR3 consists of 18 residues. ViraFEST assay sequencing came after antigen-specific CD4+ T cells were expanded with viral peptide pools. Upon completion of roughly ten days in culture, CD4+ T cells were isolated. The person acquired a PCR-confirmed SARS-CoV-2 infection between March and December 2020. Wells containing approximately 2 million PBMC each were cultured with around 10 IU/ml IL-2 and about 9.7 ug/ml peptides. Both day 3 and day 7 saw half the medium replaced with IL-2 medium. Libraries were prepared by immunoSEQ multiplex PCR; TCRdb keeps only in-frame clonotypes and omits some of them. The sample gives roughly 25,000 clones, approximately 80% of which show up once; over 15% is in the top ten. A note on this clone: Its target is not known.

This sequence joins TRBV15 and TRBJ2-7; 9 bases are a match to TRBD1. The TCR sequence derives from a human donor who had a prior SARS-CoV-2 infection. Sequencing was performed on CD4+ T cells from PBMCs cultured with HCoV-NL63 spike peptides, taken before COVID-19 vaccination. The CDR3 region is CATSRGPLTGGLSLEQYF. The CDR3 region has the DNA TGTGCCACCAGCAGAGGTCCGCTAACAGGGGGCTTATCGCTCGAGCAGTACTTC.